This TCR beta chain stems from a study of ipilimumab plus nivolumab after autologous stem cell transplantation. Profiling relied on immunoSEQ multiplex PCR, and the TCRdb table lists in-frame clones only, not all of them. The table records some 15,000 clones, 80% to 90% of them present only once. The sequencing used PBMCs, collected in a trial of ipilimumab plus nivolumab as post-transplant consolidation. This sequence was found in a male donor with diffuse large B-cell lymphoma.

In DNA, the CDR3 is TGTGCCAGCAGATTACCTCTGGGACACACTGAAGCTTTCTTT. Translating gives CASRLPLGHTEAFF. This chain connects TRBV7-9 to TRBJ1-1, with D tentatively TRBD1 (5 bases). This CDR3 is 14 amino acids long. Trimming left V 6 bases short and J 3 bases short, with 14 bases between. Germline V gene lookup returns CDR1 SEHNR and CDR2 FQNEAQ (reference sequence).